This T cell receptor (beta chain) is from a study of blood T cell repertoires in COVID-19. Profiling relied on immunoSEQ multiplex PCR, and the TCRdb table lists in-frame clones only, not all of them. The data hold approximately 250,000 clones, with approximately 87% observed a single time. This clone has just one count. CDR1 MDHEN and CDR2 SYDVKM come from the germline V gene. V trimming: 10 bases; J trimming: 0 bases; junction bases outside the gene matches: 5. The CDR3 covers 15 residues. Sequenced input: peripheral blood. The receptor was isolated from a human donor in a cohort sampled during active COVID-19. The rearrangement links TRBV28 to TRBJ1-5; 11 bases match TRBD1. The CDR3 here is CATGQGAYSNQPQHF. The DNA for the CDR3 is TGTGCCACCGGACAGGGGGCCTATAGCAATCAGCCCCAGCATTTT.